Following are 32 T cell receptor beta chains from one sample sequenced in a study of blood T cells in healthy people across ages (dated by TCRdb to between 2015 and 2016). The receptor library was made with 5' RACE. The data were produced on an Illumina HiSeq 2500. A second roughly 6 to 12 cycle PCR used a sample-barcoded 5' primer and a J-beta primer mix. In TCRdb, the public reads were trimmed at Q25 with fastp and aligned with MiXCR, with productive beta chains retained. CDR3 protein sequences are deduplicated, and each keeps its most common genes and DNA. For this sample the table gives around 800,000 distinct CDR3 sequences, of which 44% were detected only once. The ten biggest clones cover roughly a fifth of the sample. Sequencing was performed on blood. These receptors were collected from a man in his fifties or sixties in good health.

This sequence joins TRBV29-1 and TRBJ1-2, with a tentative D call TRBD1 (5 bases). Trimming removed 3 bases at V and 4 bases at J, with 15 bases between. CDR1 is SQVTM, CDR2 ANQGSEA, per germline. This CDR3 has 14 residues. The CDR3: CSVDRGTTSYGYTF. The CDR3 region has the DNA TGCAGCGTTGATCGTGGGACGACTTCCTATGGCTACACCTTC.

This clonotype was picked up a small number of times. The genes are TRBV20-1 and TRBJ1-2; TRBD1 might be the D (6 bases). The V end was cut by 6 bases, the J end by 2 bases, with 16 bases between. Germline CDR1 is DFQATT and CDR2 is SNEGSKA (reference sequence). The CDR3 has 14 amino acids. CDR3 DNA: TGCAGTGCACCGTCAGCGGGGACAAACTATGGCTACACCTTC. It is translated as CSAPSAGTNYGYTF.

The rearrangement links TRBV6-2 or TRBV6-3 to TRBJ1-1, with a possible D match to TRBD1 (5 bases). Germline-derived CDR1 and CDR2 are MNHEY and SVGEGT. V was clipped by 6 bases and J by 4 bases, with 12 bases between them. CDR3 length: 13 residues. The CDR3 sequence is CASSRPGTTEAFF. Here the CDR3 DNA reads TGTGCCAGCAGCCGCCCGGGGACCACTGAAGCTTTCTTT.

This chain uses TRBV27 with TRBJ2-1; weak D call: TRBD1 (5 bases). With 8 bases removed from V and 6 bases from J, the gap between germline ends came to 8 bases. Germline CDR1 is MNHEY and CDR2 is SMNVEV (reference sequence). The CDR3 sequence is 11 residues long. CDR3 nucleotides: TGTGCCAGCCGAAGGGGCAATGAGCAGTTCTTC. Protein product: CASRRGNEQFF.

There are a few counts of this clonotype. This chain joins TRBV7-8 and TRBJ2-7, with D unresolved. Germline V gene sequence: CDR1 SGHVS, CDR2 FQNEAQ. Between the trimmed V and J ends, which lost 2 bases and 0 bases, there was a span of 14 bases. The CDR3 contains 16 residues. CDR3 sequence (DNA): TGTGCCAGCAGCTTAATGCAAGGCGCGGTCTCCTACGAGCAGTACTTC. Residues: CASSLMQGAVSYEQYF.

This clonotype has just a few counts. The genes are TRBV5-1 and TRBJ2-5, with TRBD1 identical over 9 bases. Near its end, the DNA agrees better with TRBJ2-7, so the J call may be wrong. The CDR3 length is 11 residues. The V gene's germline CDR1 is SGHRS and CDR2 YFSETQ. The CDR3: CASRGQGEQYF. The CDR3 nucleotides are TGCGCCAGCAGGGGACAGGGCGAGCAGTACTTC.

This clonotype was counted between two and nine times. The chain is built from TRBV27 and TRBJ2-3; D is undetermined. Trimming took off 1 base at V and 0 bases at J, with 5 bases between the two ends. The CDR3 contains 14 residues. Per germline, CDR1 MNHEY and CDR2 SMNVEV (reference sequence). The CDR3 DNA sequence: TGTGCCAGCAGTTTATGGGAAAGCACAGATACGCAGTATTTT. This gives the protein CASSLWESTDTQYF.

This sequence joins TRBV7-9 and TRBJ1-1; TRBD1 might be the D (5 bases). CDR1 and CDR2 (germline): SEHNR, FQNEAQ (reference sequence). Deletions cut 5 bases from V and 1 base from J, with 11 bases between. The CDR3 runs to 14 residues. CDR3 amino acids: CASSDTGGNTEAFF. DNA of the CDR3: TGTGCCAGCAGCGATACGGGGGGGAACACTGAAGCTTTCTTT.

This chain connects TRBV7-2 to TRBJ2-5; 10 bases agree with TRBD1. The trim removed 5 bases at V and 4 bases at J, leaving 10 bases unmatched. CDR1 and CDR2 (germline): SGHTA, FQGNSA. The CDR3 runs 16 residues. DNA of the CDR3: TGTGCCAGCAGCCCATGGGGACAGGGGTCCGGAGAGACCCAGTACTTC. Its translation: CASSPWGQGSGETQYF.

This clonotype was found a few times. This chain joins TRBV29-1 and TRBJ1-1; tentatively, D is TRBD1 (6 bases). The CDR3 runs 12 residues. V gave up 7 bases and J gave up 1 base, with 10 bases separating them. The germline V gene encodes CDR1 SQVTM and CDR2 ANQGSEA. The CDR3 DNA is TGCAGCGCAAACAGGGAGAACACTGAAGCTTTCTTT. This gives the protein CSANRENTEAFF.

This chain connects TRBV7-2 to TRBJ2-7; 7 bases align to TRBD1. Germline V CDR1 and CDR2: SGHTA, FQGNSA. Trimming cost V 5 bases and J 7 bases; bases outside gene matches: 14. CDR3 length: 15 residues. CDR3 protein: CASSRQQGLRAEQYF. DNA for the CDR3: TGTGCCAGCAGCCGACAACAGGGGCTTCGCGCTGAGCAGTACTTC.

The rearrangement uses TRBV6-1 and TRBJ1-5, with TRBD1 identical over 7 bases. The germline CDR1 and CDR2 sequences are MNHNS and SASEGT. The CDR3 length is 16 residues. Trimming cost V 1 base and J 3 bases; bases outside gene matches: 6. CDR3 loop: CASSEGARGFNQPQHF. CDR3 coding DNA: TGTGCCAGCAGTGAAGGAGCCAGGGGGTTCAATCAGCCCCAGCATTTT.

The genes are TRBV12-3 or TRBV12-4 and TRBJ1-3; D is unresolved. V was clipped by 4 bases and J by 2 bases, with 12 bases between them. The CDR3 is 15 residues long. In DNA form, the CDR3 reads TGTGCCAGCAGTTCGGAGTATGAGCCTGGAAACACCATATATTTT. This gives the protein CASSSEYEPGNTIYF.

The genes are TRBV12-3 or TRBV12-4 and TRBJ1-5, with a tentative D call TRBD1 (6 bases). Trimming cost V 8 bases and J 3 bases, with 11 bases left between them. The CDR3 loop spans 13 amino acids. CDR3 amino acids: CASSGTNNQPQHF. CDR3 nucleotides: TGTGCCAGCTCCGGGACAAACAATCAGCCCCAGCATTTT.

This clonotype was counted only a few times. The chain is built from TRBV7-2 and TRBJ2-5; unclear D gene. V lost 1 base, J lost 0 bases, and 6 bases lay in between. The germline gives CDR1 SGHTA, CDR2 FQGNSA. The CDR3 has 14 residues. CDR3 sequence: CASSLEPYQETQYF. The DNA of the CDR3 is TGTGCCAGCAGCTTAGAACCGTACCAAGAGACCCAGTACTTC.

This sequence joins TRBV5-1 and TRBJ2-7, with TRBD1 as a possible D gene (7 bases). This CDR3 contains 15 residues. Germline V CDR1 and CDR2: SGHRS, YFSETQ. V was pared by 3 bases and J by 4 bases, with 17 bases between. In nucleotides, the CDR3 is TGCGCCAGCAGCTCTACAGGGGCGGGACCATACGAGCAGTACTTC. Its protein is CASSSTGAGPYEQYF.

This chain connects TRBV29-1 to TRBJ2-1; 9 bases agree with TRBD1. After removal of 1 base from V and 8 bases from J, the junction contained 6 bases not matched to a gene. The germline V gene encodes CDR1 SQVTM and CDR2 ANQGSEA. The CDR3 has 14 residues. The CDR3 nucleotides read TGCAGCGTTGAAGCGAATCGACAGGGGGATGAGCAGTTCTTC. Translation: CSVEANRQGDEQFF.

CDR3 protein: CASSYTTEGDFGYEQYF. The CDR3 region has the DNA TGTGCCAGCAGTTACACCACCGAGGGGGACTTCGGCTACGAGCAGTACTTC. The V and J genes are TRBV6-2 or TRBV6-3 and TRBJ2-7, with D possibly called TRBD1 or TRBD2 (6 bases each). Germline V gives CDR1 MNHEY, CDR2 SVGEGT. V lost 2 bases to trimming and J lost 3 bases, with 20 bases between them. CDR3 length: 17 residues.

This clonotype was found a few times. CDR3 bases: TGTGCCAGCAGCGAGGGACAGGGGCCAACCAATGAGCAGTTCTTC. This gives the protein CASSEGQGPTNEQFF. V is TRBV9 and J is TRBJ2-1; 10 nucleotides align to TRBD1. Germline V lookup: CDR1 SGDLS, CDR2 YYNGEE. The CDR3 runs to 15 residues. J lost 6 bases, V lost 3 bases, and 6 bases had no gene match.

The sample holds a few counts of this clonotype. The V call is TRBV27, the J call TRBJ2-7; perhaps TRBD1 as D (6 bases). CDR1 MNHEY and CDR2 SMNVEV come from the germline V gene (reference sequence). The CDR3 is 15 amino acids. V was clipped by 6 bases and J by 1 base, with 16 bases between them. CDR3 loop: CASRNTGSWSYEQYF. In nucleotides, the CDR3 is TGTGCCAGCAGGAACACAGGGTCTTGGTCCTACGAGCAGTACTTC.

The CDR3 nucleotides read TGCGCCAGCAGCCAAGATAACCTCTATGGCTACACCTTC. Protein: CASSQDNLYGYTF. This chain uses TRBV4-3 with TRBJ1-2, with D unclear. Trimming stripped 0 bases from V and 4 bases from J, with 6 bases between. Germline values: CDR1 LGHNA, CDR2 YSLEER. This CDR3 is built from 13 residues.

The V and J genes are TRBV7-9 and TRBJ1-5; D is perhaps TRBD1 (6 bases). This CDR3 contains 12 residues. The ends were cut back, 1 base at V and 13 bases at J, with 11 bases in the middle. Germline-derived CDR1 and CDR2 are SEHNR and FQNEAQ (reference sequence). CDR3 DNA: TGTGCCAGCAGCTTAGGGGCAGGGGAACAGCATTTT. Translating gives CASSLGAGEQHF.

This clonotype has only a few counts. This chain connects TRBV12-3 or TRBV12-4 to TRBJ2-3; no definite D call. V was clipped by 6 bases and J by 5 bases, with 9 bases between them. The CDR3 is 12 amino acids. CDR3 protein: CASSLLQDTQYF. The CDR3 DNA reads as TGTGCCAGCAGCTTACTCCAAGATACGCAGTATTTT.

This clonotype was observed a few times. DNA for the CDR3: TGTGCCAGCAGCTTAGGAGCAAAAGGCCCCTACAATGAGCAGTTCTTC. Translating gives CASSLGAKGPYNEQFF. The chain couples TRBV7-9 to TRBJ2-1; D ambiguous. Per germline, CDR1 SEHNR and CDR2 FQNEAQ (reference sequence). V was cut by 1 base and J by 2 bases, with 12 bases left in between. The CDR3 is 16 amino acids.

This clonotype has a handful of counts. The CDR3 sequence is CASSPGSGGGLSAGELFF. The CDR3 bases are TGTGCCAGCAGCCCCGGTTCCGGAGGTGGCCTCTCCGCCGGGGAGCTGTTTTTT. The rearrangement uses TRBV7-2 and TRBJ2-2; possibly TRBD2 for D (5 bases). The length of the CDR3 is 18 residues. The V gene's germline CDR1 is SGHTA and CDR2 FQGNSA. The V end was cut by 5 bases, the J end by 6 bases, with 25 bases between.

This chain joins TRBV21-1 and TRBJ2-7; TRBD1 is taken as the D call from the table, unchecked against the DNA. TRBV21-1 is given as a pseudogene. The CDR3 consists of 13 residues. The CDR3 sequence is CASSKMQGSEQYF. The CDR3 coding sequence is TGTGCCAGCAGCAAAATGCAGGGTAGCGAGCAGTACTTC.

The table lists this clonotype with a count of one. The chain is built from TRBV5-1 and TRBJ2-5; 8 bases agree with TRBD1. Matching the DNA end better, TRBJ2-7 makes the J call doubtful. The CDR3 sequence is 14 residues long. Germline values: CDR1 SGHRS, CDR2 YFSETQ. Here the CDR3 reads CASSAGTGPPEQYF. The DNA for the CDR3 is TGCGCCAGCAGCGCCGGGACAGGCCCCCCCGAGCAGTACTTC.

This clonotype was detected a few times. The chain couples TRBV3-1 to TRBJ2-5, with D maybe TRBD2 (6 bases). Trimming stripped 4 bases from V and 2 bases from J, with 20 bases between. The CDR3 loop spans 17 amino acids. Germline CDR1 and CDR2: LGHDT and YNNKEL (reference sequence). Here the CDR3 reads CASSPYSSWTKQETQYF. The CDR3 nucleotides are TGTGCCAGCAGCCCCTATTCAAGTTGGACTAAACAAGAGACCCAGTACTTC.

The chain employs TRBV6-5 and TRBJ2-1; possibly TRBD1 for D (5 bases). The J call may be faulty, since TRBJ2-7 better matches the DNA end. CDR1 and CDR2 (germline): MNHEY, SVGAGI. The length of the CDR3 is 15 residues. The CDR3: CASSRFKTAYNEQYF. The CDR3 bases are TGTGCCAGCAGTCGTTTTAAGACAGCATACAATGAGCAGTACTTC.

CDR3 residues: CASSPGTGWGTEAFF. The CDR3 bases are TGCGCCAGCAGCCCGGGGACAGGATGGGGCACTGAAGCTTTCTTT. The chain recombines TRBV4-3 with TRBJ1-1, with TRBD1 identical over 8 bases. There are 15 residues in the CDR3. Germline CDR1 is LGHNA and CDR2 is YSLEER. V dropped 4 bases and J dropped 4; count of bases not matched to a gene: 8.

The chain has TRBV11-2 and TRBJ2-3; D may be TRBD2 (5 bases). In germline, CDR1 is SGHAT, CDR2 FQNNGV. There are 18 residues in the CDR3. Trimming took 5 bases from V and 1 from J, leaving 22 bases between them. CDR3 protein: CASSPVGAVPPRTDTQYF. The CDR3 DNA reads TGTGCCAGCAGCCCCGTAGGAGCGGTCCCCCCCCGCACAGATACGCAGTATTTT.

This clonotype was counted a few times. The chain carries TRBV28 and TRBJ2-7; D ambiguous. The J call may be wrong; the DNA end is better matched by TRBJ2-5. The germline CDR1 and CDR2 sequences are MDHEN and SYDVKM. The CDR3 is 14 amino acids. The CDR3 nucleotides read TGTGCCAGCAGTTTACGAAACCGTAGAGAGACCCAGTACTTC. This sequence encodes CASSLRNRRETQYF.